A single sample gave rise to the 25 T cell receptor beta chains below, sequenced in a study of post-analysis software for immune sequencing data. Study-level points and caveats: In patients, TRBV5-6, TRBV5-1 and TRBV20-1 belonged to roughly five TRBV segments found more frequently than in controls.

Every TCR beta cDNA library bore unique molecular identifiers. TCRdb analysed the PCR reads with MiXCR anew, one entry per CDR3 protein. The data contain around 200,000 distinct CDR3 sequences, 29% of them singletons. Their target antigens are unknown. Sequenced material: blood. The receptors were gathered from a girl between 2 and 17 years old with multiple sclerosis.

The chain is built from TRBV5-1 and TRBJ2-6; D might be TRBD2 (5 bases). V lost 1 base and J lost 1, with 6 bases in between. This CDR3 has 15 amino acids. From germline, CDR1 is SGHRS and CDR2 YFSETQ. This chain's CDR3 is CASSLWTSGANVLTF. The CDR3 DNA follows: TGCGCCAGCAGCTTGTGGACTTCTGGGGCCAACGTCCTGACTTTC.

Points on this clonotype: This could be a read error, since a much larger clone is one nucleotide away. This rearrangement joins TRBV20-1 to TRBJ2-3; D gene uncertain. From germline, CDR1 is DFQATT and CDR2 SNEGSKA (reference sequence). The CDR3 has 14 amino acids. The CDR3 bases are TGCAGTGCTAGGCCGACGGATCGCACAGATACGCGGTATTTT. Amino acid sequence: CSARPTDRTDTRYF.

This clonotype was recorded at least ten times. This chain uses TRBV14 with TRBJ2-3; D remains unclear. The CDR3 totals 12 residues. Trimming cost V 0 bases and J 3 bases, with 1 base left between them. Germline V gives CDR1 SGHDN, CDR2 FVKESK. The CDR3: CASSQETDTQYF. In nucleotides, the CDR3 is TGTGCCAGCAGCCAAGAAACAGATACGCAGTATTTT.

This sequence joins TRBV28 and TRBJ1-1; TRBD1 agrees at 11 bases. The CDR3 covers 15 residues. From germline, CDR1 is MDHEN and CDR2 SYDVKM. J gave up 6 bases and V 6 bases, and 9 bases lay outside the gene matches. This CDR3 is CASSLGTGGRAEAFF. As DNA, the CDR3 is TGTGCCAGCAGCCTTGGGACAGGGGGGAGAGCTGAAGCTTTCTTT.

This clonotype was observed many times. This chain uses TRBV6-6 with TRBJ2-4, with D possibly being TRBD1 (6 bases). This CDR3 comprises 13 residues. V lost 7 bases and J lost 4, with 11 bases in between. CDR1 and CDR2 from the germline V gene are MNHNY and SVGAGI (reference sequence). CDR3 bases: TGTGCCAGCAAAGGGCAGGGGAAAAACATTCAGTACTTC. Translated: CASKGQGKNIQYF.

This clonotype has only a few counts. The CDR3 is CAWSVSSGSKKLFF. The CDR3 DNA is TGTGCCTGGAGTGTATCGTCAGGGAGTAAAAAACTGTTTTTT. The genes are TRBV30 and TRBJ1-4, with a tentative D call TRBD1 (5 bases). Germline V CDR1 and CDR2: GTSNPN, SVGIG (reference sequence). V lost 0 bases and J 9 bases, leaving 14 bases between the germline ends. The CDR3 loop spans 14 amino acids.

The chain joins TRBV2 to TRBJ2-7, with D uncertain. The DNA matches TRBJ2-4 better at its end, which makes the J call doubtful. Germline values: CDR1 SNHLY, CDR2 FYNNEI. CDR3 length equals 13 residues. CDR3 nucleotide sequence: TGTGCCAGCACTTCTAATGGGATAAGCATTCAGTACTTC. Translating it yields CASTSNGISIQYF.

At least ten counts were recorded for this clonotype. The gene calls are TRBV6-6 and TRBJ2-7; 9 bases are a match to TRBD2. The end of the DNA fits TRBJ2-5 better, so the J call may be wrong. The germline CDR1 and CDR2 sequences are MNHNY and SVGAGI (reference sequence). The CDR3 is 18 residues long. The chain's CDR3 is CASRRREAGGPIFSTQYF. As DNA, the CDR3 is TGTGCCAGCAGAAGGAGAGAAGCGGGAGGACCGATCTTCTCGACCCAGTACTTC.

In its sample, this clonotype was seen a few times. The chain uses TRBV10-3 and TRBJ2-3, with a weak D call TRBD1 (6 bases). CDR3 length: 15 residues. Germline CDR1 ENHRY, CDR2 SYGVKD. V was trimmed by 7 bases and J by 0 bases, leaving 14 bases between them. CDR3 sequence reads: CAITQGTGSTDTQYF. CDR3 DNA sequence: TGTGCCATCACCCAGGGGACGGGGAGCACAGATACGCAGTATTTT.

On this clonotype: One junction end disagrees with the germline gene, perhaps due to a read error. This chain links TRBV6-1 with TRBJ2-1, with 10 positions matching TRBD1. Germline V gene sequence: CDR1 MNHNS, CDR2 SASEGT. The CDR3 spans 15 residues. The CDR3 region is CASSVDRGRGDEQVF. The CDR3 DNA follows: TGTGCCAGCAGTGTTGACAGGGGGCGCGGTGATGAGCAGGTCTTC.

This clonotype was seen more than once but under ten times. This chain connects TRBV20-1 to TRBJ1-2; 8 bases are shared with TRBD1. J was trimmed by 7 bases and V by 2 bases; bases with no gene match: 9. The CDR3 runs to 14 residues. CDR1 is DFQATT, CDR2 SNEGSKA, per germline (reference sequence). CDR3 nucleotides: TGCAGTGCTAGAAGAAGGACAGGGTCGGCTGGCTACACCTTC. Its translation: CSARRRTGSAGYTF.

The V gene is TRBV2, the J gene TRBJ1-5; no definite D call. Trimming left V 6 bases short and J 0 bases short, with 15 bases between. The CDR3 is made up of 16 amino acids. Germline lookup yields CDR1 SNHLY and CDR2 FYNNEI. The CDR3 sequence is CASRRFRADSNQPQHF. CDR3 DNA: TGTGCCAGCAGGAGGTTTAGGGCGGATAGCAATCAGCCCCAGCATTTT.

The genes are TRBV5-6 and TRBJ2-1, with a weak D call TRBD2 (6 bases). The germline CDR1 and CDR2 sequences are SGHDT and YYEEEE. This CDR3 region has 15 residues. V was cut by 4 bases and J by 0 bases, with 11 bases left in between. CDR3 coding DNA: TGTGCCAGCAGCGGGGACTGGAGCTCCTACAATGAGCAGTTCTTC. Amino acids: CASSGDWSSYNEQFF.

This clonotype was observed a handful of times. V and J are TRBV28 and TRBJ2-7; 10 positions agree with TRBD1. Gene TRBJ2-1 matches the end of the DNA better, so the J call may be wrong. The CDR3 has 14 residues. The V gene's germline CDR1 is MDHEN and CDR2 SYDVKM. DNA for the CDR3: TGTGCCAGCAGCGGGACAGGGGCGCGGAATGAGCAGTTCTTC. Translation: CASSGTGARNEQFF.

This clonotype showed up just a few times. A much larger clone lies a single base off, so this may be a read error. The CDR3 sequence is CASSLGLAGYNEQYF. The CDR3 DNA reads TGCGCCAGCAGCTTGGGCCTAGCGGGGTACAATGAGCAGTACTTC. The chain carries TRBV5-1 and TRBJ2-7, with 9 bases lining up with TRBD2. V shed 0 bases, J shed 7 bases, and the junction held 8 bases outside the gene matches. CDR1 is SGHRS, CDR2 YFSETQ, per germline. The CDR3 is 15 amino acids.

This chain joins TRBV12-3 or TRBV12-4 and TRBJ1-1, with D unresolved. Trimming left V 3 bases short and J 5 bases short, with 25 bases between. This CDR3 is 18 amino acids long. The chain's CDR3 is CASSFLTSPRTVVTEAFF. In DNA form, the CDR3 reads TGTGCCAGCAGTTTCCTGACTTCACCCAGGACGGTTGTTACTGAAGCTTTCTTT.

This clonotype occurred a few times. The chain is built from TRBV2 and TRBJ1-5, with D perhaps TRBD1 (6 bases). V dropped 6 bases and J dropped 5 bases, with 17 bases sitting between them. This CDR3 contains 15 residues. Germline V gene data show CDR1 as SNHLY and CDR2 as FYNNEI. The CDR3 nucleotides are TGTGCCAGCAGAATAGGGGGGTTGGTTGATCAGCCCCAGCATTTT. Protein: CASRIGGLVDQPQHF. The complete variable domain, with remaining parts taken from reference TRBV2 and TRBJ1-5, reads EPEVTQTPSHQVTQMGQEVILRCVPISNHLYFYWYRQILGQKVEFLVSFYNNEISEKSEIFDDQFSVERPDGSNFTLKIRSTKLEDSAMYFCASRIGGLVDQPQHFGDGTRLSIL.

Concerning this clonotype: One base away lies a much larger clone, so this may be a sequencing read error. The chain carries TRBV28 and TRBJ2-7; 12 bases align to TRBD2. The germline CDR1 and CDR2 sequences are MDHEN and SYDVKM. The V gene end was trimmed by 7 bases and the J gene end by 7 bases; junction bases not matched to a gene: 14. The CDR3 is 16 residues long. The DNA of the CDR3 is TGTGCCAGCACCGTCCCCCTAGCGGGAGGGCGTGATGAGCAGTACTTC. Protein: CASTVPLAGGRDEQYF. The full variable domain, rest sourced from reference TRBV28 and TRBJ2-7, is DVKVTQSSRYLVKRTGEKVFLECVQDMDHENMFWYRQDPGLGLRLIYFSYDVKMKEKGDIPEGYSVSREKKERFSLILESASTNQTSMYLCASTVPLAGGRDEQYFGPGTRLTVT.

Remarks on this clonotype: It may be a read error: a sequence one base away is much more abundant. This rearrangement joins TRBV7-9 to TRBJ2-6; D could derive from TRBD1 or TRBD2 (6 bases each). This CDR3 is 16 amino acids long. Germline CDR1 and CDR2: SEHNR and FQNEAQ (reference sequence). CDR3 sequence: CASSRGESSGANVRTF. The CDR3 DNA reads TGTGCCAGCAGCAGGGGGGAGAGCTCTGGGGCCAACGTCCGGACTTTC.

This clonotype was seen ten or more times. As DNA, the CDR3 is TGTGCCAGCAGGGGATCGGTGAGCTACGAGCAGTACTTC. Its protein is CASRGSVSYEQYF. This chain joins TRBV28 and TRBJ2-7, with D unresolved. V was shortened by 6 bases and J by 3 bases, with 12 bases between the two germline ends. This CDR3 contains 13 residues. Germline V gene lookup returns CDR1 MDHEN and CDR2 SYDVKM.

The table lists this clonotype with a few counts. V is TRBV6-5 and J is TRBJ2-2; weak D call: TRBD1 (7 bases). This CDR3 has 20 amino acids. Germline CDR1 and CDR2: MNHEY and SVGAGI. Trimming stripped 4 bases from V and 0 bases from J, with 24 bases between. CDR3 protein: CASSSPLDDREVPNTGELFF. In DNA form, the CDR3 reads TGTGCCAGCAGTTCCCCATTGGACGACAGGGAGGTTCCGAACACCGGGGAGCTGTTTTTT.

This clonotype appeared many times. V is TRBV20-1 and J is TRBJ1-2, with TRBD1 matching over 9 bases. Germline V gives CDR1 DFQATT, CDR2 SNEGSKA (reference sequence). CDR3 length: 13 amino acids. V was pared by 5 bases and J by 8 bases, with 9 bases of the junction left unmatched. The CDR3 spells CSAPPGTGHGYTF. CDR3 in DNA: TGCAGTGCTCCACCCGGGACAGGGCACGGCTACACCTTC.

This clonotype was counted at least ten times. The J gene is TRBJ2-1, the V gene TRBV7-2; D not certain. Trimming cost V 6 bases and J 7 bases, with 22 bases left between them. Germline V gene lookup returns CDR1 SGHTA and CDR2 FQGNSA. The CDR3 extends over 16 amino acids. CDR3 region: CASRPQTELPRNEQFF. The CDR3 nucleotides read TGTGCCAGCAGACCACAGACGGAGCTCCCGAGGAATGAGCAGTTCTTC.

This clonotype was detected many times. The chain recombines TRBV20-1 with TRBJ2-5; possibly TRBD2 for D (5 bases). In germline, CDR1 is DFQATT, CDR2 SNEGSKA (reference sequence). Trimming removed 7 bases at V and 2 bases at J, with 11 bases between. The CDR3 runs to 12 residues. The CDR3 sequence: CSGSRGQETQYF. In DNA, the CDR3 is TGCAGTGGATCTCGGGGACAAGAGACCCAGTACTTC.

This clonotype was counted only a few times. This chain uses TRBV27 with TRBJ2-2; 7 bases match TRBD2. CDR1 and CDR2 (germline): MNHEY, SMNVEV (reference sequence). The CDR3 totals 18 residues. Unmatched junction bases numbered 15, after V lost 6 bases and J lost 2 bases. The CDR3 nucleotides are TGTGCCAGCAGGGGGGGGTTGTTACAGTATTCCAACACCGGGGAGCTGTTTTTT. Translation: CASRGGLLQYSNTGELFF.